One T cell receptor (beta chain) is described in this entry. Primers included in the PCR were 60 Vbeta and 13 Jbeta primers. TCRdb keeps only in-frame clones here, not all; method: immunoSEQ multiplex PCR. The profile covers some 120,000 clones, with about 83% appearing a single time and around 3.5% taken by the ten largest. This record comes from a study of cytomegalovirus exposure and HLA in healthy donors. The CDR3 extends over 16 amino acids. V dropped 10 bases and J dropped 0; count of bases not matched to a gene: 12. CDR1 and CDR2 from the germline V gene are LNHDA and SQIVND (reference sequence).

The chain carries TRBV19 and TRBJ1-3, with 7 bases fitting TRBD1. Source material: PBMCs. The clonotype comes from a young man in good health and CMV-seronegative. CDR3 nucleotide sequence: TGTGCCACCAGACAGGGAGGACACCACTCTGGAAACACCATATATTTT. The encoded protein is CATRQGGHHSGNTIYF.